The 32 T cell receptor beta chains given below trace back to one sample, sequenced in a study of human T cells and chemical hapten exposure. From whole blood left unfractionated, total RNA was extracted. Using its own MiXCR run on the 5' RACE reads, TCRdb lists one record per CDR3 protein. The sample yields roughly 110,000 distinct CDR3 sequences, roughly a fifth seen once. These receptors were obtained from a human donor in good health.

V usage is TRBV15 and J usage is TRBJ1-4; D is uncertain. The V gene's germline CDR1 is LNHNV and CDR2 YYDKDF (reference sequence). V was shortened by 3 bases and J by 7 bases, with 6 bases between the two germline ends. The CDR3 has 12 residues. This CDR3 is CATSSSSEKLFF. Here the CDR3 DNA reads TGTGCCACCAGCAGCTCAAGTGAAAAACTGTTTTTT.

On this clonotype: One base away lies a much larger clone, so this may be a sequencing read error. CDR3 residues: CASNQNDREYF. DNA for the CDR3: TGTGCCAGCAACCAAAACGATAGGGAGTACTTC. V usage is TRBV3-1 and J usage is TRBJ2-7; D unresolved. This CDR3 is built from 11 residues. The V gene's germline CDR1 is LGHDT and CDR2 YNNKEL (reference sequence).

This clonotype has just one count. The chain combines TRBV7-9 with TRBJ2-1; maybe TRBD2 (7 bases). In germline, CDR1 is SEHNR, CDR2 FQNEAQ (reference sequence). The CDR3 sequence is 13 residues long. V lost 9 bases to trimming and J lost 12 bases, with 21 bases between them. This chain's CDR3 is CARSRGGGIGQFF. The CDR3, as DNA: TGTGCCAGAAGCCGGGGAGGGGGGATCGGGCAGTTCTTC.

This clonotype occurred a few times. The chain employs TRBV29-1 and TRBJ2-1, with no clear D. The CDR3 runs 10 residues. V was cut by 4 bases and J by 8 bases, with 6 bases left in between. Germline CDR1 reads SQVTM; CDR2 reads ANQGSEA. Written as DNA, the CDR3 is TGCAGCGTTGCAATTGATGAGCAGTTCTTC. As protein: CSVAIDEQFF.

The CDR3 coding sequence is TGTGCCAGCAGTCCAGTCGGTAGCAATCAGCCCCAGCATTTT. Its protein product is CASSPVGSNQPQHF. V is TRBV27 and J is TRBJ1-5; D uncertain. Between the trimmed V and J ends, which lost 5 bases and 0 bases, there was a span of 8 bases. The CDR3 totals 14 residues. Germline lookup yields CDR1 MNHEY and CDR2 SMNVEV (reference sequence).

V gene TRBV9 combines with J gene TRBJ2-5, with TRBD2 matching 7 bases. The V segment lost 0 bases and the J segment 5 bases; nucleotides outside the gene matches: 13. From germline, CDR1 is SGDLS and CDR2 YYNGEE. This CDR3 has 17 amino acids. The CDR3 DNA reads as TGTGCCAGCAGCGTAGCTAACTTTGGGGGGGTCGGGGAGACCCAGTACTTC. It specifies CASSVANFGGVGETQYF.

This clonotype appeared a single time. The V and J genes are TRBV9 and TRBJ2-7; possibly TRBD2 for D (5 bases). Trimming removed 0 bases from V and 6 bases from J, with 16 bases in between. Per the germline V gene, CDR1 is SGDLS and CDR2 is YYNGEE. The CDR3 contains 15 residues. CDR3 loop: CASSVGEGATGEQYF. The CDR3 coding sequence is TGTGCCAGCAGCGTAGGAGAGGGAGCGACGGGCGAGCAGTACTTC.

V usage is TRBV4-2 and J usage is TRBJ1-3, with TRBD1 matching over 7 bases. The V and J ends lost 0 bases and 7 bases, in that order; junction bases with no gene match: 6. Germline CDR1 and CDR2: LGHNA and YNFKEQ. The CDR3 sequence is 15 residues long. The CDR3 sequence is CASSQDQAQGNTIYF. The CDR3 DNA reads TGTGCCAGCAGCCAAGATCAGGCACAGGGGAACACCATATATTTT.

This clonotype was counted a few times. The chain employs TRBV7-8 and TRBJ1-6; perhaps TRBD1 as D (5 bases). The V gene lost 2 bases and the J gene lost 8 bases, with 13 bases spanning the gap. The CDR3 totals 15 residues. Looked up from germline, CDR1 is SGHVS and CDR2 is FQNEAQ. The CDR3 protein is CASSLIVEGYSPLHF. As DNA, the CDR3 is TGTGCCAGCAGCTTAATAGTGGAGGGGTATTCACCCCTCCACTTT.

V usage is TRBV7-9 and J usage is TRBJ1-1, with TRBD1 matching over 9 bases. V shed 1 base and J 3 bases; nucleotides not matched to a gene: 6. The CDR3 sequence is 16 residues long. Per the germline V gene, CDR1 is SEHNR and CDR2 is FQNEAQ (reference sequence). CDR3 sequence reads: CASSLGDRVLDTEAFF. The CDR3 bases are TGTGCCAGCAGCTTAGGGGACAGGGTCCTGGACACTGAAGCTTTCTTT.

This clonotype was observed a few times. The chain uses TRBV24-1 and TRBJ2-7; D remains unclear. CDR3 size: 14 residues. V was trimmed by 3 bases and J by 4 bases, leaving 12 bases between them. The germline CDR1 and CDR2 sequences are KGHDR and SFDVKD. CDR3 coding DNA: TGTGCCACCAGTGATCCTACCCTGAGTTACGAGCAGTACTTC. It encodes CATSDPTLSYEQYF.

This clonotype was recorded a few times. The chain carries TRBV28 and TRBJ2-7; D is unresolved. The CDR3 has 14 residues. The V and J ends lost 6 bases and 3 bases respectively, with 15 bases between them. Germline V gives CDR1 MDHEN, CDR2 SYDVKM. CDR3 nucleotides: TGTGCCAGCAGCTCGAGAAACTCCATCTACGAGCAGTACTTC. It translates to CASSSRNSIYEQYF.

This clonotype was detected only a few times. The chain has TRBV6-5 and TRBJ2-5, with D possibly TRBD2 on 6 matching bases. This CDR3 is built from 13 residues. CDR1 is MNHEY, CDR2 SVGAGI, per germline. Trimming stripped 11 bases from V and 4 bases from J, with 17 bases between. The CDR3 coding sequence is TGTGCCGCGGGGACTCGGCAACCAGAGACCCAGTACTTC. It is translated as CAAGTRQPETQYF.

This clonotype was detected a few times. The CDR3 DNA follows: TGTGCCACCCAAGGGGGATCGTCTTACAATGAGCAGTTCTTC. Encoded protein: CATQGGSSYNEQFF. The genes are TRBV24-1 and TRBJ2-1; the D gene is possibly TRBD1 (6 bases). Germline V gene lookup returns CDR1 KGHDR and CDR2 SFDVKD. Trimming stripped 9 bases from V and 4 bases from J, with 15 bases between. CDR3 length equals 14 residues.

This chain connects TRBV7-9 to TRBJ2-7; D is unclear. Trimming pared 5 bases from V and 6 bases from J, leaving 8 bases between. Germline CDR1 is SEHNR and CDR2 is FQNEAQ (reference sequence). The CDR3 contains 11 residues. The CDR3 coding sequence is TGTGCCAGCAGCCCGGCCCGCGAGCAGTACTTC. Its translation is CASSPAREQYF.

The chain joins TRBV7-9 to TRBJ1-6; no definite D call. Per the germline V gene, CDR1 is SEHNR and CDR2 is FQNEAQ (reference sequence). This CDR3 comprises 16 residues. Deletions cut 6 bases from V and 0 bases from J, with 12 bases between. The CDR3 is CASSRLTSSYNSPLHF. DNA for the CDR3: TGTGCCAGCAGTCGACTTACGAGCTCCTATAATTCACCCCTCCACTTT.

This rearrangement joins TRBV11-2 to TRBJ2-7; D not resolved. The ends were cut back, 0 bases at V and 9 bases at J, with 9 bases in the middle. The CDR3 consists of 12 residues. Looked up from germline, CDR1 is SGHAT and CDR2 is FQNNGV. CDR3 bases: TGTGCCAGCAGCTTAGATCGGGTTGGGCAGTACTTC. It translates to CASSLDRVGQYF.

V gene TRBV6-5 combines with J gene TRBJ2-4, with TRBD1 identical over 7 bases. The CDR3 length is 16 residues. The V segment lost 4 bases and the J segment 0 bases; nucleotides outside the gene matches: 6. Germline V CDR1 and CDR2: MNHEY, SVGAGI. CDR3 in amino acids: CASSSEQGLAKNIQYF. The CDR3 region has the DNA TGTGCCAGCAGTTCTGAACAGGGGCTAGCCAAAAACATTCAGTACTTC.

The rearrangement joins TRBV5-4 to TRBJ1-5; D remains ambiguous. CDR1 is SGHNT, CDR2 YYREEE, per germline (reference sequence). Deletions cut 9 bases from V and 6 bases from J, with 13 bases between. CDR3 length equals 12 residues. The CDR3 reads CATSDGRQPQHF. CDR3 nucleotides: TGTGCCACCTCGGATGGGCGTCAGCCCCAGCATTTT.

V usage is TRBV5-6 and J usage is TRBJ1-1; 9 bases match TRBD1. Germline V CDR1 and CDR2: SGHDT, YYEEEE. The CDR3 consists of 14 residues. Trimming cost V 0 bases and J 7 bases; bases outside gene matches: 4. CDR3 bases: TGTGCCAGCAGCTTGGTCGGGACAGGGTATGAAGCTTTCTTT. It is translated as CASSLVGTGYEAFF. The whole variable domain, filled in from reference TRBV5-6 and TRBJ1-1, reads DAGVTQSPTHLIKTRGQQVTLRCSPKSGHDTVSWYQQALGQGPQFIFQYYEEEERQRGNFPDRFSGHQFPNYSSELNVNALLLGDSALYLCASSLVGTGYEAFFGQGTRLTVV.

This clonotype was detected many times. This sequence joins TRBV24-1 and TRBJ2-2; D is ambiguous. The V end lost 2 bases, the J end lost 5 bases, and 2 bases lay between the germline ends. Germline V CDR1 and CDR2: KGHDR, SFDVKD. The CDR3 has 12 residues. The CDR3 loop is CATSDSTGELFF. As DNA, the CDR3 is TGTGCCACCAGTGATTCAACCGGGGAGCTGTTTTTT.

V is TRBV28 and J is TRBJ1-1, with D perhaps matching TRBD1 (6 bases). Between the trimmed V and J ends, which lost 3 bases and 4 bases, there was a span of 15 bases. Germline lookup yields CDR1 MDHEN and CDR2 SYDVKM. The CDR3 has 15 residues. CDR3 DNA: TGTGCCAGCAGTTTTTTCACGGGGGCGGGCACTGAAGCTTTCTTT. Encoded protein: CASSFFTGAGTEAFF.

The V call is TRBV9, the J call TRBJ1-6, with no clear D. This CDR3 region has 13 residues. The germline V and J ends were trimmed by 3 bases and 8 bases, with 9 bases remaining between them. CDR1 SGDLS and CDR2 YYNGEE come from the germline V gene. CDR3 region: CASSGGRDSPLHF. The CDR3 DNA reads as TGTGCCAGCAGCGGGGGAAGGGATTCACCCCTCCACTTT.

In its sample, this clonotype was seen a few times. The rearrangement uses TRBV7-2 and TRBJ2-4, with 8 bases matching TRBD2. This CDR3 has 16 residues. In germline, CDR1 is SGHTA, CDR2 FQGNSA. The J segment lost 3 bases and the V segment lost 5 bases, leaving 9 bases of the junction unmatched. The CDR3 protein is CASSPQRELDKNIQYF. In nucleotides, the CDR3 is TGTGCCAGCAGCCCACAGCGGGAGTTAGACAAAAACATTCAGTACTTC. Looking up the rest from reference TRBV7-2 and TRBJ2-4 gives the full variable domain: GAGVSQSPSNKVTEKGKDVELRCDPISGHTALYWYRQSLGQGLEFLIYFQGNSAPDKSGLPSDRFSAERTGGSVSTLTIQRTQQEDSAVYLCASSPQRELDKNIQYFGAGTRLSVL.

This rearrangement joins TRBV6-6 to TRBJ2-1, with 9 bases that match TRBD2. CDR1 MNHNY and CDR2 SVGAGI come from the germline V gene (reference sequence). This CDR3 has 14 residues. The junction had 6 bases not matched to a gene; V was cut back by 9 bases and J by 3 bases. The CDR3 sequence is CASSRREGYNEQFF. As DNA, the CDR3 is TGTGCCAGTTCGAGGCGGGAGGGCTACAATGAGCAGTTCTTC.

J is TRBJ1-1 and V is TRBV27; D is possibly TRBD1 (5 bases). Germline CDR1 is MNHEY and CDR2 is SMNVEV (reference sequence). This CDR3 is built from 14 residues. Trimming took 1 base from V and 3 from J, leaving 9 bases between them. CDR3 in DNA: TGTGCCAGCAGTTTATACGTCAGGGACACTGAAGCTTTCTTT. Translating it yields CASSLYVRDTEAFF.

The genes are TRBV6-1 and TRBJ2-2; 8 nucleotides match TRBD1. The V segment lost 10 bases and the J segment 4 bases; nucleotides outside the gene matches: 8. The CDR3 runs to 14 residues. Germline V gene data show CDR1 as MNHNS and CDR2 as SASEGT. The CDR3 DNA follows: TGTGCCATCCGGAACAGGGGGACCACCGGGGAGCTGTTTTTT. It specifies CAIRNRGTTGELFF.

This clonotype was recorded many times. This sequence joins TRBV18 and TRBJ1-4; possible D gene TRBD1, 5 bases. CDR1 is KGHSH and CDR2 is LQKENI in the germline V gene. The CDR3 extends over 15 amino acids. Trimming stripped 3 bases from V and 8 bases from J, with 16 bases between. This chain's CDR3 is CASSPLKDTLEKLFF. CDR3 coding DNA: TGTGCCAGCTCACCCCTCAAGGACACACTCGAAAAACTGTTTTTT.

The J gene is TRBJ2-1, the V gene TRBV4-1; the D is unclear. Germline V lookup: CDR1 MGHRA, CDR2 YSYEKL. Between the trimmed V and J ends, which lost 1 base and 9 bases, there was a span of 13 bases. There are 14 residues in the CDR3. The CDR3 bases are TGCGCCAGCAGCCAAGTTGGATGGGAAAGTGAGCAGTTCTTC. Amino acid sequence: CASSQVGWESEQFF.

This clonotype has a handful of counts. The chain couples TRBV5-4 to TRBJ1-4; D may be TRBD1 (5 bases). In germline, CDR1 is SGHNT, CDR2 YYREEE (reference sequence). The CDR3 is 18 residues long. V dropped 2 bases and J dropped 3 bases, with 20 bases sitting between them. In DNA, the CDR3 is TGTGCCAGCAGCTTAGACGGGGCGGTCGTGGCGGCTAATGAAAAACTGTTTTTT. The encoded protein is CASSLDGAVVAANEKLFF.

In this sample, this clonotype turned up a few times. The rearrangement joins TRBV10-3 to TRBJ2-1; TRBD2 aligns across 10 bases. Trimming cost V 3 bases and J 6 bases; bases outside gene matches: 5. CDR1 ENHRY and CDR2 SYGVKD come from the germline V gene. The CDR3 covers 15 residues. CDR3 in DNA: TGTGCCATCAGTGAACTAGCGGGATCTCGCAATGAGCAGTTCTTC. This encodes CAISELAGSRNEQFF.

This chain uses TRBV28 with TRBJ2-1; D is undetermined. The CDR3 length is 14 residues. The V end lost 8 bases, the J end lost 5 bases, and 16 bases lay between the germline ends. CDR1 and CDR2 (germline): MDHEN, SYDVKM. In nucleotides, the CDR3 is TGTGCCAGCCGGACCCCTGGGCGGAACAATGAGCAGTTCTTC. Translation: CASRTPGRNNEQFF.